These T cell receptor beta chains were read from a single sample in a study of blood T cell repertoires in COVID-19. This table comes from immunoSEQ multiplex PCR, and its TCRdb copy is limited to in-frame clones, with some not included. The sample yields 280,000 or so clones, almost 90% seen once. Sequences were obtained from PBMCs or T cells enriched from blood (not recorded which). All receptors derive from a young woman with acute COVID-19. Each CDR3 is given with its conserved first and last residue. D genes are given only for firm matches. Clone sizes are given selectively: once, few, many, or a class where the clone is expanded.

.	14	.	TRBV9	TRBJ1-3	TGTGCCAGCAGCGTAGGGGCCCTGGGAAACACCATATATTTT	CASSVGALGNTIYF
.	16	TRBD1	TRBV5-4	TRBJ1-2	TGTGCCACCCTTGATATGAAAAACAGGGGGCGAAATGGCTACACCTTC	CATLDMKNRGRNGYTF
once	14	TRBD1	TRBV6-5	TRBJ1-5	TGTGCCAGCAGTCTTCGACAGGGTGATCAGCCCCAGCATTTT	CASSLRQGDQPQHF
.	16	TRBD2	TRBV4-2	TRBJ2-3	TGTGCCAGCAGCCAAGGCGCTAGCGGGAGTTCAGATACGCAGTATTTT	CASSQGASGSSDTQYF
.	14	TRBD2	TRBV6-6	TRBJ2-1	TGTGCCAGCAGGCCCACTAGCGGGAGAACTGAGCAGTTCTTC	CASRPTSGRTEQFF
.	14	TRBD2	TRBV20-1	TRBJ2-7	TGCAGTGCTAGTTGGAGGGAGGGGTCCTACGAGCAGTACTTC	CSASWREGSYEQYF
.	14	.	TRBV30	TRBJ2-6	TGTGCCTTGCCCGCGTTGTCTGGGGCCAACGTCCTGACTTTC	CALPALSGANVLTF
.	14	TRBD1	TRBV27	TRBJ1-4	TGTGCCAGCAGTTTACTCCAGGGGGATGAAAAACTGTTTTTT	CASSLLQGDEKLFF
.	18	.	TRBV3-1/TRBV3-2	TRBJ1-1	TGTGCCAGCAGCCAAGATCGATTAATGGGGGGACGTAACACTGAAGCTTTCTTT	CASSQDRLMGGRNTEAFF
.	15	.	TRBV30	TRBJ1-6	TGTGCCTGGAGAGGGGTGGTATCCTATAATTCACCCCTCCACTTT	CAWRGVVSYNSPLHF
.	16	.	TRBV9	TRBJ1-1	TGTGCCAGCAGCGTTAGACCGGGACAAGGGGGAACTGAAGCTTTCTTT	CASSVRPGQGGTEAFF
.	14	.	TRBV19	TRBJ1-5	TGTGCCAGTACCGAGAGGCAGTACAATCAGCCCCAGCATTTT	CASTERQYNQPQHF
.	17	.	TRBV11-2	TRBJ2-2	TGTGCCAGCAGCTTGTTAGGGGGGGCCACGAACACCGGGGAGCTGTTTTTT	CASSLLGGATNTGELFF
.	19	TRBD2	TRBV27	TRBJ2-2	TGTGCCAGCAGTCCCCGGTTGGGGGGGAGGGTGCGTGGGACCGGGGAGCTGTTTTTT	CASSPRLGGRVRGTGELFF
.	14	.	TRBV7-8	TRBJ2-7	TGTGCCAGCAGCTTAGCGAGGTCGGCCTACGAGCAGTACTTC	CASSLARSAYEQYF
.	13	.	TRBV19	TRBJ1-5	TGTGCCAGTAGTACCCCGGACAGCTCGTCCCAGCATTTT	CASSTPDSSSQHF
.	12	TRBD1	TRBV5-1	TRBJ2-5	TGCGCCGAAACAGGGGGCGAAGAGACCCAGTACTTC	CAETGGEETQYF
.	14	.	TRBV18	TRBJ2-2	TGTGCCAGCTCACCACCCGGGGACACCGGGGAGCTGTTTTTT	CASSPPGDTGELFF
.	17	.	TRBV11-2	TRBJ2-3	TGTGCCAGCAGCGGCGGCCCTGGGGGGTCGACCACAGATACGCAGTATTTT	CASSGGPGGSTTDTQYF
.	16	.	TRBV7-8	TRBJ1-6	TGTGCCAGCACCGAACAGGGCAATCCCTATAATTCACCCCTCCACTTT	CASTEQGNPYNSPLHF
.	15	TRBD1	TRBV10-1	TRBJ2-1	TGCGCCAGCAGTGCCGGGACAGGGGACTACAATGAGCAGTTCTTC	CASSAGTGDYNEQFF
.	14	.	TRBV28	TRBJ1-2	TGTGCCAGCAGTTTCGGAGGCGGGGTATATGGCTACACCTTC	CASSFGGGVYGYTF